The source of this TCR beta chain is a study of PD-L1 blockade in urothelial cancer. At the level of the study: Between 0 and 3 chemotherapy regimens preceded treatment for each patient. Investigators checked blood 3 weeks (second dose) and 6 weeks after treatment start.

Produced via immunoSEQ multiplex PCR; TCRdb's table is partial and in-frame only. This sample has about 39,000 clones, with roughly 82% found just once. V was clipped by 4 bases and J by 3 bases, with 13 bases between them. Germline-derived CDR1 and CDR2 are MDHEN and SYDVKM. The length of the CDR3 is 15 residues. As for time point: peripheral blood 6 weeks after treatment start. Each patient gave between 1 and 8 samples of peripheral blood mononuclear cells, which were collected pretreatment and during treatment. The sample consisted of PBMCs, taken around atezolizumab (anti-PD-L1) treatment. The origin of this receptor is a middle-aged man with urothelial cancer. The chain couples TRBV28 to TRBJ1-3; D is unclear. This chain's CDR3 is CASSSDDGDGNTIYF. In DNA, the CDR3 is TGTGCCAGCAGTTCCGACGACGGAGATGGAAACACCATATATTTT.